The 30 T cell receptor beta chains below come from one sample, sequenced in a study of CD8 T cells in Susac syndrome. Reverse transcription of roughly 0.5 to 1 ug RNA was performed with random hexamers. From the immunoSEQ multiplex PCR reads, TCRdb called clonotypes with MiXCR, one entry per CDR3 protein. The sample has 110,000 to 150,000 distinct CDR3 sequences; nearly 97% are singletons. The sample was CD4+ T cells from PBMCs. Every receptor here comes from a human donor with Susac syndrome.

This chain links TRBV28 with TRBJ1-5; no clear D gene. V dropped 4 bases and J dropped 3 bases, with 16 bases sitting between them. Germline CDR1 is MDHEN and CDR2 is SYDVKM. This CDR3 comprises 16 residues. CDR3 sequence (DNA): TGTGCCAGCAGTTATGTGCGGGGAAACCTCAATCAGCCCCAGCATTTT. Its protein product is CASSYVRGNLNQPQHF.

The gene calls are TRBV4-1 and TRBJ2-3, with 10 bases lining up with TRBD2. The germline V gene encodes CDR1 MGHRA and CDR2 YSYEKL. The V segment lost 2 bases and the J segment 0 bases; nucleotides outside the gene matches: 8. This CDR3 spans 18 amino acids. For the CDR3, the DNA is TGCGCCAGCAGCCAATTTCCTAGCGGGGGAACTAGCACAGATACGCAGTATTTT. It yields the protein CASSQFPSGGTSTDTQYF.

This chain links TRBV28 with TRBJ2-7, with 7 bases matching TRBD1. Trimming took 7 bases from V and 3 from J; bases not matched to a gene: 6. The CDR3 is 13 amino acids. Germline loops: CDR1 MDHEN, CDR2 SYDVKM. The CDR3 here is CASTARTGYEQYF. The DNA of the CDR3 is TGTGCCAGCACCGCAAGGACAGGCTACGAGCAGTACTTC.

The chain recombines TRBV28 with TRBJ2-7; D is unresolved. Germline V gene data show CDR1 as MDHEN and CDR2 as SYDVKM. The V gene lost 3 bases and the J gene lost 6 bases, with 6 bases spanning the gap. The CDR3 has 11 amino acids. The CDR3 loop reads CASSFRSEQYF. The CDR3 nucleotides are TGTGCCAGCAGTTTCCGAAGCGAGCAGTACTTC.

The gene calls are TRBV2 and TRBJ2-7; D is perhaps TRBD2 (5 bases). V gave up 6 bases and J gave up 2 bases, with 17 bases separating them. Per germline, CDR1 SNHLY and CDR2 FYNNEI. This CDR3 comprises 15 residues. CDR3 region: CASRRTLRETYEQYF. The CDR3 DNA reads TGTGCCAGCAGGAGAACCCTAAGGGAGACCTACGAGCAGTACTTC.

This clonotype was found once. This rearrangement joins TRBV12-3 or TRBV12-4 to TRBJ1-1; D is possibly TRBD1 (6 bases). V lost 7 bases to trimming and J lost 1 base, with 22 bases between them. The CDR3 covers 17 residues. Here the CDR3 DNA reads TGTGCCAGCACCCTCGGTAGGGGGGCTGGATCGAACACTGAAGCTTTCTTT. It is translated as CASTLGRGAGSNTEAFF.

The chain couples TRBV29-1 to TRBJ2-3; TRBD2 is a possible D gene (6 bases). CDR1 and CDR2 from the germline V gene are SQVTM and ANQGSEA. V lost 0 bases to trimming and J lost 4 bases, with 11 bases between them. There are 14 residues in the CDR3. CDR3 sequence: CSVEEGGWPDTQYF. Here the CDR3 DNA reads TGCAGCGTTGAAGAAGGAGGGTGGCCAGATACGCAGTATTTT.

The rearrangement uses TRBV7-2 and TRBJ2-1, with a possible D match to TRBD2 (5 bases). Germline-derived CDR1 and CDR2 are SGHTA and FQGNSA. V was pared by 5 bases and J by 4 bases, with 12 bases between. This CDR3 has 14 residues. The CDR3: CASSPGYSYNEQFF. DNA of the CDR3: TGTGCCAGCAGCCCGGGATATTCATACAATGAGCAGTTCTTC.

The chain has TRBV29-1 and TRBJ1-1; 7 bases line up with TRBD1. V gave up 4 bases and J gave up 1 base; unmatched junction bases: 6. Germline CDR1 is SQVTM and CDR2 is ANQGSEA. This CDR3 is built from 14 residues. The CDR3 coding sequence is TGCAGCGTTGTGGGGGACAGCCCGAACACTGAAGCTTTCTTT. It is translated as CSVVGDSPNTEAFF.

The chain joins TRBV19 to TRBJ2-3; 9 nucleotides match TRBD2. Germline values: CDR1 LNHDA, CDR2 SQIVND (reference sequence). With V trimmed by 6 bases and J by 1 base, 8 bases remained unmatched. The CDR3 totals 16 residues. The chain's CDR3 is CASSDSGSRGTDTQYF. Here the CDR3 DNA reads TGTGCCAGTAGCGATAGCGGGAGTCGGGGCACAGATACGCAGTATTTT.

CDR3: CASSSADRDYSYEQYF. The CDR3 DNA reads as TGTGCCAGCAGTTCGGCCGACAGGGATTATTCCTACGAGCAGTACTTC. V and J are TRBV28 and TRBJ2-7; 7 positions match TRBD1. The V gene end was trimmed by 4 bases and the J gene end by 1 base; junction bases not matched to a gene: 10. Germline V gene data show CDR1 as MDHEN and CDR2 as SYDVKM. The CDR3 is 16 amino acids.

This rearrangement joins TRBV20-1 to TRBJ1-1, with D perhaps TRBD1 (6 bases). The germline CDR1 and CDR2 sequences are DFQATT and SNEGSKA (reference sequence). Trimming took off 3 bases at V and 10 bases at J, with 12 bases between the two ends. The CDR3 extends over 11 amino acids. CDR3 amino acids: CSARDRPGAFF. CDR3 DNA: TGCAGTGCTAGGGACAGACCTGGAGCTTTCTTT.

The chain uses TRBV21-1 and TRBJ1-2; the table's D call, TRBD1, has no DNA check behind it. TRBV21-1 is a listed pseudogene. The CDR3 loop spans 13 amino acids. CDR3 sequence reads: CASKLDRVDGYTF. The CDR3 DNA sequence: TGTGCCAGCAAACTAGACAGGGTTGATGGCTACACCTTC.

In its sample, this clonotype was seen once. The genes are TRBV12-3 or TRBV12-4 and TRBJ2-3; 7 bases agree with TRBD2. This CDR3 has 16 amino acids. V was pared by 7 bases and J by 4 bases, with 14 bases of the junction left unmatched. This CDR3 reads CASTLWVRGDPDTQYF. The DNA for the CDR3 is TGTGCCAGCACCTTATGGGTCCGGGGGGATCCAGATACGCAGTATTTT.

The chain carries TRBV7-2 and TRBJ1-3; D might be TRBD1 (6 bases). V lost 5 bases and J lost 4, with 12 bases in between. Germline V gives CDR1 SGHTA, CDR2 FQGNSA. CDR3 length: 14 residues. The CDR3 nucleotides read TGTGCCAGCAGCGAACAGGGAGACGGAAACACCATATATTTT. As protein: CASSEQGDGNTIYF.

The chain is built from TRBV4-2 and TRBJ2-7; D might be TRBD2 (6 bases). The V end lost 0 bases, the J end lost 2 bases, and 14 bases lay between the germline ends. There are 16 residues in the CDR3. CDR1 is LGHNA and CDR2 is YNFKEQ in the germline V gene. In DNA form, the CDR3 reads TGTGCCAGCAGCCAAGACGTGACGGGGGACGCCTACGAGCAGTACTTC. The encoded protein is CASSQDVTGDAYEQYF.

The rearrangement uses TRBV4-1 and TRBJ2-2, with 10 bases lining up with TRBD2. Germline V gene lookup returns CDR1 MGHRA and CDR2 YSYEKL. CDR3 size: 15 residues. Unmatched junction bases numbered 4, after V lost 4 bases and J lost 5 bases. The CDR3 is CASSPLAGKTGELFF. DNA of the CDR3: TGCGCCAGCAGCCCACTAGCGGGGAAGACCGGGGAGCTGTTTTTT.

This clonotype appeared a single time. V gene TRBV5-1 combines with J gene TRBJ2-1; D gene uncertain. Trimming removed 2 bases at V and 3 bases at J, with 6 bases between. Germline CDR1 is SGHRS and CDR2 is YFSETQ. The CDR3 spans 13 residues. CDR3 nucleotides: TGCGCCAGCAGCTTTGGTCTCTACAATGAGCAGTTCTTC. Protein product: CASSFGLYNEQFF.

This sequence joins TRBV5-8 and TRBJ2-7, with D perhaps given as TRBD1 or TRBD2 (5 bases each). The germline V gene encodes CDR1 SGHTS and CDR2 YDEGEE. Trimming left V 4 bases short and J 2 bases short, with 16 bases between. The CDR3 is made up of 15 amino acids. This CDR3 reads CASSGPGTPTYEQYF. The DNA of the CDR3 is TGTGCCAGCAGCGGACCCGGGACGCCAACCTACGAGCAGTACTTC.

The V and J genes are TRBV29-1 and TRBJ1-5; 9 bases line up with TRBD1. The CDR3 length is 12 residues. J lost 5 bases, V lost 4 bases, and 0 bases had no gene match. Germline V gene lookup returns CDR1 SQVTM and CDR2 ANQGSEA. The CDR3 here is CSVGQGDQPQHF. In nucleotides, the CDR3 is TGCAGCGTTGGACAGGGGGATCAGCCCCAGCATTTT.

The chain combines TRBV7-9 with TRBJ2-2, with D possibly being TRBD1 (5 bases). Germline V gene data show CDR1 as SEHNR and CDR2 as FQNEAQ (reference sequence). Trimming took 2 bases from V and 1 from J, leaving 8 bases between them. The length of the CDR3 is 15 residues. CDR3 sequence (DNA): TGTGCCAGCAGCTTAAGTCAGGGGAACACCGGGGAGCTGTTTTTT. This gives the protein CASSLSQGNTGELFF.

The V call is TRBV12-3 or TRBV12-4, the J call TRBJ2-2, with D unresolved. Trimming pared 5 bases from V and 6 bases from J, leaving 10 bases between. There are 13 residues in the CDR3. CDR3 nucleotides: TGTGCCAGCAGTCAAAGGGTACCCGGGGAGCTGTTTTTT. This codes for CASSQRVPGELFF.

The rearrangement joins TRBV20-1 to TRBJ2-3; D perhaps matches TRBD2 (6 bases). Trimming shortened V by 3 bases and J by 5 bases, and 12 bases separated the two germline ends. The germline V gene encodes CDR1 DFQATT and CDR2 SNEGSKA (reference sequence). The CDR3 runs to 13 residues. Written as DNA, the CDR3 is TGCAGTGCTAGCCGGAGGGTAGGAGATACGCAGTATTTT. It encodes CSASRRVGDTQYF.

This sequence joins TRBV28 and TRBJ2-1, with 8 bases aligning to TRBD2. Germline trimming cut 6 bases from V and 6 bases from J; bases unmatched to any gene: 16. This CDR3 has 17 residues. Per germline, CDR1 MDHEN and CDR2 SYDVKM. The CDR3 loop is CASSLMQSGGKSNEQFF. CDR3 coding DNA: TGTGCCAGCAGCTTAATGCAGTCGGGAGGGAAATCCAATGAGCAGTTCTTC. Combining the CDR3 with reference TRBV28 and TRBJ2-1 gives the whole variable domain DVKVTQSSRYLVKRTGEKVFLECVQDMDHENMFWYRQDPGLGLRLIYFSYDVKMKEKGDIPEGYSVSREKKERFSLILESASTNQTSMYLCASSLMQSGGKSNEQFFGPGTRLTVL.

The table lists this clonotype with a count of one. The chain carries TRBV9 and TRBJ1-4, with D unclear. This CDR3 contains 13 residues. V lost 4 bases, J lost 9 bases, and 13 bases lay in between. Germline V gene lookup returns CDR1 SGDLS and CDR2 YYNGEE. The CDR3 DNA sequence: TGTGCCAGCAGCCAAGCAGGATCACAAAAACTGTTTTTT. Protein sequence: CASSQAGSQKLFF.

The chain uses TRBV11-2 and TRBJ2-7; 11 bases agree with TRBD2. This CDR3 is built from 14 residues. Trimming cost V 5 bases and J 3 bases; bases outside gene matches: 3. CDR1 and CDR2 from the germline V gene are SGHAT and FQNNGV. CDR3 amino acids: CASSGGLAVYEQYF. The CDR3 DNA sequence: TGTGCCAGCAGCGGGGGACTAGCGGTCTACGAGCAGTACTTC.

The rearrangement uses TRBV29-1 and TRBJ1-1; TRBD1 matches 7 bases. Germline V gene data show CDR1 as SQVTM and CDR2 as ANQGSEA. With 6 bases clipped from V and 0 bases from J, the junction kept 10 bases outside the gene matches. CDR3 length: 15 amino acids. The CDR3 DNA reads as TGCAGCGTCTCAACAGGGGCGGCATTGAACACTGAAGCTTTCTTT. It yields the protein CSVSTGAALNTEAFF. Supplemented by reference TRBV29-1 and TRBJ1-1, the full variable domain reads SAVISQKPSRDICQRGTSLTIQCQVDSQVTMMFWYRQQPGQSLTLIATANQGSEATYESGFVIDKFPISRPNLTFSTLTVSNMSPEDSSIYLCSVSTGAALNTEAFFGQGTRLTVV.

The chain uses TRBV4-1 and TRBJ1-1; possible D gene TRBD1, 5 bases. This CDR3 comprises 20 residues. CDR1 is MGHRA and CDR2 is YSYEKL in the germline V gene. The germline V and J ends were trimmed by 1 base and 0 bases, with 24 bases remaining between them. CDR3 sequence (DNA): TGCGCCAGCAGCCAAGGGTTATTGATCCAGGGAATTACGATGAACACTGAAGCTTTCTTT. This gives the protein CASSQGLLIQGITMNTEAFF.

The V and J genes are TRBV12-3 or TRBV12-4 and TRBJ2-5; 7 bases line up with TRBD2. The CDR3 has 16 residues. The V and J ends lost 4 bases and 0 bases, in that order; junction bases with no gene match: 8. CDR3 nucleotides: TGTGCCAGCAGTTGGCCCCTGGGGGGGGACCAAGAGACCCAGTACTTC. It translates to CASSWPLGGDQETQYF.

The chain is built from TRBV6-6 and TRBJ2-4; tentatively, D is TRBD2 (5 bases). The germline CDR1 and CDR2 sequences are MNHNY and SVGAGI (reference sequence). The CDR3 totals 14 residues. V shed 2 bases and J shed 8 bases, with 13 bases lying between them. CDR3 amino acids: CASSYETIWDIQYF. The DNA for the CDR3 is TGTGCCAGCAGTTACGAGACTATCTGGGACATTCAGTACTTC.